The next 15 T cell receptor beta chains were all read from a single sample in a study of type 1 and type 2 diabetes patients. Amplification started from genomic DNA. Amplification of the beta chain CDR3 used 30 forward and 13 reverse multiplex primers. TCRdb passed the multiplex PCR reads through MiXCR, listing each CDR3 protein once. Altogether fewer than 300,000 distinct CDR3 sequences are present, roughly 50% being singletons, with the ten largest covering approximately 15%. Sequencing input: peripheral blood mononuclear cells (PBMCs). These receptors originate from a man between 18 and 29 years old with type 2 diabetes.

This clonotype was found many times. This chain links TRBV7-3 with TRBJ1-2; D unclear. Germline values: CDR1 SGHTA, CDR2 FQGTGA. V was shortened by 2 bases and J by 2 bases, with 6 bases between the two germline ends. The CDR3 has 13 amino acids. CDR3 sequence (DNA): TGTGCCAGCAGCTTAGGGGAGAACTATGGCTACACCTTC. Translated: CASSLGENYGYTF.

The chain combines TRBV19 with TRBJ2-3, with D maybe TRBD1 (6 bases). There are 18 residues in the CDR3. Trimming left V 0 bases short and J 0 bases short, with 16 bases between. Germline V lookup: CDR1 LNHDA, CDR2 SQIVND (reference sequence). This chain's CDR3 is CASSIEVLDRSSTDTQYF. The CDR3 DNA reads as TGTGCCAGTAGTATAGAGGTTTTGGACAGATCTAGCACAGATACGCAGTATTTT.

This clonotype was observed a few times. The chain couples TRBV15 to TRBJ1-2, with D unclear. Germline CDR1 reads LNHNV; CDR2 reads YYDKDF (reference sequence). Trimming removed 0 bases from V and 8 bases from J, with 10 bases in between. The CDR3 extends over 13 amino acids. The CDR3 loop is CATSRDRKGGYTF. The DNA for the CDR3 is TGTGCCACCAGCAGAGATCGGAAGGGAGGCTACACCTTC.

V gene TRBV4-1 combines with J gene TRBJ2-2; 9 bases map to TRBD2. The CDR3 has 18 amino acids. The V gene end was trimmed by 4 bases and the J gene end by 5 bases; junction bases not matched to a gene: 14. The germline V gene encodes CDR1 MGHRA and CDR2 YSYEKL. Here the CDR3 DNA reads TGCGCCAGCAGCCCCAATTTGATATTAGCGGGAGATACCGGGGAGCTGTTTTTT. Amino acids: CASSPNLILAGDTGELFF.

The chain couples TRBV9 to TRBJ1-1; D possibly corresponds to TRBD1 (5 bases). The CDR3 contains 14 residues. The germline V gene encodes CDR1 SGDLS and CDR2 YYNGEE. The V and J ends lost 3 bases and 3 bases respectively, with 12 bases between them. CDR3 bases: TGTGCCAGCAGCGCGAGGGGTGATGACACTGAAGCTTTCTTT. Its translation: CASSARGDDTEAFF.

The J gene is TRBJ2-7, the V gene TRBV27, with TRBD2 as a possible D gene (5 bases). CDR1 MNHEY and CDR2 SMNVEV come from the germline V gene (reference sequence). V lost 3 bases to trimming and J lost 2 bases, with 11 bases between them. The CDR3 is 14 residues long. CDR3 nucleotides: TGTGCCAGCAGTTTCGAGGGCCCTCCCTACGAGCAGTACTTC. Amino acid sequence: CASSFEGPPYEQYF.

This chain connects TRBV7-2 to TRBJ1-2; no clear D gene. Germline V CDR1 and CDR2: SGHTA, FQGNSA. The germline V and J ends were trimmed by 3 bases and 0 bases, with 20 bases remaining between them. The CDR3 extends over 18 amino acids. The CDR3 sequence: CASSLKLSKISANYGYTF. The DNA of the CDR3 is TGTGCCAGCAGCTTGAAGTTGTCGAAAATTTCCGCTAACTATGGCTACACCTTC.

Turning to this clonotype: A much larger clone differs from this one at a single base, so this may be a read error. V is TRBV10-3 and J is TRBJ2-7, with 7 bases lining up with TRBD2. Germline loops: CDR1 ENHRY, CDR2 SYGVKD. There are 15 residues in the CDR3. CDR3 bases: TGTGCCATCAGTCTAGGGACTAATCACCACTACGAGCGGTACTTC. Its protein product is CAISLGTNHHYERYF.

This clonotype has only one observation. The chain joins TRBV28 to TRBJ2-2, with D unclear. The CDR3 has 14 amino acids. Germline CDR1 MDHEN, CDR2 SYDVKM. The V and J ends lost 10 bases and 0 bases respectively, with 12 bases between them. CDR3 DNA sequence: TGTGCCATCTCGGGCCTAACGAACACCGGGGAGCTGTTTTTT. It codes for CAISGLTNTGELFF.

Of note for this clonotype: The CDR3 carries no conserved terminal phenylalanine or tryptophan, so it likely arises from a read error. The chain links TRBV12-5 to TRBJ2-1, with 10 positions matching TRBD2. The CDR3 is made up of 15 amino acids. Losses at the gene ends were 6 bases for V and 8 bases for J; bases not matched to a gene: 10. Germline CDR1 is LGHNT and CDR2 is FRNRAP. The chain's CDR3 is CASGSGAGGSDEQFL. The CDR3 DNA reads as TGTGCTAGTGGCTCGGGAGCGGGGGGGTCTGATGAGCAGTTCCTC.

This chain connects TRBV28 to TRBJ2-1; 7 bases are a match to TRBD1. The CDR3 has 14 residues. Germline-derived CDR1 and CDR2 are MDHEN and SYDVKM. V was clipped by 10 bases and J by 3 bases; unmatched bases: 9. In DNA form, the CDR3 reads TGTGCCACCATCCCCGGGACAGACTACAATGAGCAGTTCTTC. It encodes CATIPGTDYNEQFF.

The chain combines TRBV28 with TRBJ1-5; tentatively, D is TRBD1 (5 bases). Germline assignment: CDR1 MDHEN and CDR2 SYDVKM. The V and J ends lost 5 bases and 1 base respectively, with 9 bases between them. The CDR3 totals 14 residues. The CDR3 nucleotides read TGTGCCAGCAGTCGGGGGATGAGCAATCAGCCCCAGCATTTT. Its translation: CASSRGMSNQPQHF.

The chain combines TRBV19 with TRBJ2-7, with 8 bases identical to TRBD2. With V trimmed by 5 bases and J by 5 bases, 11 bases remained unmatched. The length of the CDR3 is 15 residues. Germline V lookup: CDR1 LNHDA, CDR2 SQIVND (reference sequence). The CDR3 DNA reads as TGTGCCAGTAGTTTCACCAGCGGGGGCATCCACGAGCAGTACTTC. It translates to CASSFTSGGIHEQYF.

CDR3 sequence reads: CASKSGPVYEQYF. The CDR3 DNA reads as TGTGCCAGCAAATCCGGACCGGTCTACGAGCAGTACTTC. The genes are TRBV12-3 or TRBV12-4 and TRBJ2-7; D is ambiguous. This CDR3 has 13 amino acids. Trimming removed 7 bases from V and 3 bases from J, with 13 bases in between.

The rearrangement links TRBV10-2 to TRBJ1-1, with D unresolved. The CDR3 loop spans 13 amino acids. V lost 3 bases, J lost 4 bases, and 9 bases lay in between. Germline V CDR1 and CDR2: WSHSY, SAAADI. CDR3 in DNA: TGCGCCAGCAGTGATGAGGGTTTCACTGAAGCTTTCTTT. Protein sequence: CASSDEGFTEAFF.